Reported below is one T cell receptor (beta chain). This clone has only one observation. What antigen it recognizes has not been identified. No much larger clonotype is one base removed from it; base qualities were not supplied. A distance of 13 bases separates the germline ends of V and J, which lose 5 bases and 1 base respectively. From the cysteine through the phenylalanine, the CDR3 covers 15 amino acids. Just CDR3 DNA is preserved here, 45 bases in frame from base 1. The germline V gene gives CDR1 as SGHRS and CDR2 as YFSETQ. The entry originates in a study of shared clonotypes between healthy human individuals (dated by TCRdb to 2019 to 2021). Notes on the research overall: A few men and a couple of women, aged 18 to 49 years, made up the cohort. Per donor, three plates each were used for CD4 naive and CD4 memory, two for CD8 naive, and one for CD8 memory. Blood TCR repertoires of a handful of healthy adults were deeply sequenced to estimate repertoire size and the extent of clonotype sharing between individuals. Libraries were prepared and TCR repertoires were sequenced by different laboratories using diverse techniques, in order to increase sequencing depth and limit assay-specific biases. Each donor's leukapheresis produced roughly between roughly 0.9 and 8.9 billion PBMCs.

Study-wide conclusions, independent of this receptor: Only blood was sampled, and tissue TCR repertoires likely differ from those in blood. Incomplete sequencing was indicated by rarefaction of sorted-subset datasets, despite the large sequencing depth. Compared with non-shared clonotypes, clonotypes shared by all four sorted-subset donors had higher generation probabilities. Naive subsets generally had larger estimated clonotype richness than memory subsets. When a handful of donors were compared, the shared fraction of clonotypes was around 4.6% for naive CD4, 3.5% to 4% for naive CD8, 2.3% for memory CD4, and 0.35% to 0.4% for memory CD8. Pairwise subsampling led to the expectation that sequencing depth would affect the degree of clonotype sharing among donors. The small number of donors limited the genetic and exposure-history diversity represented.

Using the deep immunoSEQ assay, multiplex PCR amplified TCR CDR3 regions from genomic DNA. For each cell subset, the extracted genomic DNA was distributed evenly across all wells of several immunoSEQ 96-well plates, and each plate served as one replicate. For sorted subsets, about 210 ng of genomic DNA, equivalent to 30,000 or so T cell genomes, went into each replicate PCR. The purified libraries were quantified using a Qubit 3.0 fluorometer, sized with a Bioanalyzer 2100, and then quantified again using the KAPA Library Quantification kit. A separate single-read 150-cycle Illumina NextSeq 550 flow cell was used to sequence each immunoSEQ 96-well plate. On the study's bioinformatics: The immunoSEQ output contained only junctional sequences without quality scores, so filtering could not match that applied to full-length reads. To assign V/J genes and CDR3, sequences were annotated using PyIR, a Python wrapper for IgBLAST v1.9, with IMGT germline references. Any read was removed if the V/J assignment was weak (E-value above 1e-6), the CDR3 was missing, or the read contained stop codons, out-of-frame junctions, or ambiguous translated residues. V3J clonotypes were defined as sequences sharing the same inferred V gene, J gene, and CDR3 amino acid sequence. To compute the percentage overlap between repertoires, the number of shared unique clonotypes was divided by the size of the smaller repertoire. Repertoire richness was assessed with RTK rarefaction, the Chao1 estimator, and Recon v2.1 estimates of unobserved clonotypes. For all TCRbeta clonotypes obtained by the gDNA method from a handful of donors, generation probabilities were computed with OLGA. Held by TCRdb, this immuneACCESS table contains in-frame sequences only and omits some clones. Under half of the omission traces to an unresolved V gene where checked; the cause of the rest is unknown. Clone size and V and J calls were adopted from that table, with D and trimming inferred from the DNA. Within this sample are 1.5 million to 1.9 million clones, with 95% to 99% of them counted one time only. Of the sample, 0.45% falls within the top ten clones.

Healthy HIV-negative adults with no recently reported acute infections or vaccinations were included as donors. All donors were Caucasian adults living in Nashville, Tennessee, USA. CD4+ T cells were enriched through magnetic negative selection, after which naive cells were positively selected on CD45RA and the remaining negative fraction served as the memory subset. Blood was collected by leukapheresis, and PBMCs were isolated by Ficoll-Histopaque density gradient centrifugation and then cryopreserved in liquid nitrogen vapor phase. Analytical flow cytometry was used to check the purity and quantity of every magnetically sorted T cell population. Each sorted fraction had its genomic DNA isolated and then quantified by UV absorbance on a Nanodrop 2000c.

This clonotype originated in a man aged 30 to 45 in good health. The chain links TRBV5-1 with TRBJ1-5; a tentative D call is TRBD1 (5 bases match). The specimen sequenced was naive CD4+ T cells sorted from blood. The cell subset or site label here, explained by the study, means: CD45RA+ positively selected. CDR3 protein: CASRITGQSNQPQHF. Read as DNA, the sequence is TGCGCCAGCAGGATTACCGGACAAAGCAATCAGCCCCAGCATTTT. Extended through the reference TRBV5-1 and TRBJ1-5 proteins, this CDR3 yields the full variable domain: KAGVTQTPRYLIKTRGQQVTLSCSPISGHRSVSWYQQTPGQGLQFLFEYFSETQRNKGNFPGRFSGRQFSNSRSEMNVSTLELGDSALYLCASRITGQSNQPQHFGDGTRLSIL.